Described below is a single T cell receptor (beta chain) sequence and its context. Its antigen remains unidentified. This entry is derived from a study of T cell responses to AZD1222 COVID-19 vaccine. Study-wide context: Analyses pooled second doses at about 4 or about 12 weeks.

Sequencing used immunoSEQ multiplex PCR; TCRdb keeps in-frame clones, though not all of them. The sample yields more than 70,000 clones, over 85% seen once. Per germline, CDR1 MDHEN and CDR2 SYDVKM. This CDR3 is 17 amino acids long. The V and J ends lost 4 bases and 0 bases respectively, with 16 bases between them. Broader study findings: With dominance at 160-218 and 743-854, vaccine-associated CD4 TCRs spanned spike. Baseline serostatus was positive in only five to seven AZD1222 recipients. Repertoire sampling happened only post peak T cell response.

The sequences come from peripheral blood, collected on day 0 of AZD1222 vaccination. The sequence came from an adult in good health. V gene TRBV28 combines with J gene TRBJ1-5, with D maybe TRBD1 (6 bases). The CDR3 loop reads CASSSLQGLNSNQPQHF. In nucleotides, the CDR3 is TGTGCCAGCAGTTCACTACAGGGCCTTAATAGCAATCAGCCCCAGCATTTT.